One sample yielded the 18 T cell receptor beta chains listed below, sequenced in a study of metastatic and nonmetastatic thyroid tumors. Ahead of thyroid surgery, no patient had received treatment of any kind. TCRdb re-called the PCR reads via MiXCR. Here the sample spans 50,000 to 65,000 clones, about 4% being singletons. Sequenced material: blood. Receptors originate from a female donor with papillary thyroid cancer or a benign thyroid nodule (not recorded which). Some clones in this sample may be carry-over from other donors' samples.

The rearrangement links TRBV5-4 to TRBJ2-4; 8 nucleotides match TRBD2. The CDR3 is made up of 15 amino acids. CDR1 SGHNT and CDR2 YYREEE come from the germline V gene (reference sequence). The trim removed 4 bases at V and 6 bases at J, leaving 9 bases unmatched. The CDR3 reads CASSALAGTTNIQYF. Here the CDR3 DNA reads TGTGCCAGCAGCGCGTTAGCGGGAACTACAAACATTCAGTACTTC.

This clone turned up a few times. V and J are TRBV27 and TRBJ2-7; 7 bases map to TRBD2. With V trimmed by 2 bases and J by 3 bases, 10 bases remained unmatched. CDR1 MNHEY and CDR2 SMNVEV come from the germline V gene (reference sequence). The CDR3 has 16 residues. CDR3 DNA: TGTGCCAGCAGTTTAAAGTGGGACTACGAGTACTACGAGCAGTACTTC. This codes for CASSLKWDYEYYEQYF.

This clone has ten or more counts. The V gene is TRBV20-1, the J gene TRBJ2-3, with TRBD2 identical over 14 bases. Germline CDR1 is DFQATT and CDR2 is SNEGSKA (reference sequence). Trimming removed 4 bases from V and 0 bases from J; junction bases left unmatched: 15. This CDR3 contains 20 residues. CDR3 in DNA: TGCAGTGCTACCCGACTGTGGGGACTAGCGGGAGCGGGCAGCACAGATACGCAGTATTTT. This gives the protein CSATRLWGLAGAGSTDTQYF.

This clone appeared many times. The V call is TRBV10-3, the J call TRBJ1-1, with TRBD1 identical over 7 bases. The CDR3 is 13 residues long. J gave up 0 bases and V 11 bases, and 6 bases lay outside the gene matches. Germline CDR1 and CDR2: ENHRY and SYGVKD. CDR3 residues: CAVGTGVNTEAFF. CDR3 sequence (DNA): TGTGCCGTTGGAACAGGGGTGAACACTGAAGCTTTCTTT.

This clone was seen more than once but under ten times. The chain joins TRBV7-3 to TRBJ2-3, with unresolved D. Germline V gene lookup returns CDR1 SGHTA and CDR2 FQGTGA. V was cut by 0 bases and J by 4 bases, with 8 bases left in between. There are 14 residues in the CDR3. This chain's CDR3 is CASSLTQISDTQYF. CDR3 DNA sequence: TGTGCCAGCAGCTTAACGCAAATATCAGATACGCAGTATTTT.

Only a few counts were recorded for this clone. The chain joins TRBV5-4 to TRBJ2-3, with D perhaps TRBD2 (5 bases). The CDR3 is 14 residues long. V lost 3 bases, J lost 1 base, and 9 bases lay in between. Germline V gene sequence: CDR1 SGHNT, CDR2 YYREEE (reference sequence). CDR3: CASSSLGGTDTQYF. CDR3 DNA: TGTGCCAGCAGCTCCCTGGGAGGCACAGATACGCAGTATTTT.

This clone was recorded at least ten times. At the DNA level, this CDR3 is encoded by other sequences in the same sample as well. In DNA, the CDR3 is TGTGCCTGGAGTCCGACGTATGGTGAGCAGTACTTC. Translated: CAWSPTYGEQYF. The V call is TRBV30, the J call TRBJ2-7; no clear D gene. This CDR3 comprises 12 residues. From germline, CDR1 is GTSNPN and CDR2 SVGIG (reference sequence). Deletions cut 2 bases from V and 7 bases from J, with 12 bases between.

Ten or more counts support this clone. The chain joins TRBV30 to TRBJ1-1, with D maybe TRBD1 (5 bases). V was cut by 3 bases and J by 6 bases, with 11 bases left in between. The V gene's germline CDR1 is GTSNPN and CDR2 SVGIG (reference sequence). The CDR3 runs to 12 residues. CDR3 sequence (DNA): TGTGCCTGGAGAGGGGAAGGGGCTGAAGCTTTCTTT. Translation gives CAWRGEGAEAFF.

Remarks on this clone: This may be a read error: a much more frequent sequence differs by one nucleotide. This chain connects TRBV18 to TRBJ2-7, with 10 bases fitting TRBD1. The CDR3 has 13 amino acids. CDR1 is KGHSH, CDR2 LQKENI, per germline. The CDR3 nucleotides are TGTGCCGGCTCATTCGGGACAGGGGACGAGCAGTACTTC. Protein product: CAGSFGTGDEQYF. Filled out from reference TRBV18 and TRBJ2-7, the complete variable domain reads NAGVMQNPRHLVRRRGQEARLRCSPMKGHSHVYWYRQLPEEGLKFMVYLQKENIIDESGMPKERFSAEFPKEGPSILRIQQVVRGDSAAYFCAGSFGTGDEQYFGPGTRLTVT.

This clone was counted at least ten times. Possible read error: a much larger clone is one base away. The chain recombines TRBV28 with TRBJ1-5, with D perhaps matching TRBD1 (6 bases). Trimming shortened V by 10 bases and J by 5 bases, and 15 bases separated the two germline ends. From germline, CDR1 is MDHEN and CDR2 SYDVKM. The CDR3 totals 13 residues. The CDR3: CATGGRGYQPQHF. As DNA, the CDR3 is TGTGCCACCGGAGGCAGGGGCTATCAGCCCCAGCATTTT.

The V call is TRBV6-5, the J call TRBJ2-3, with TRBD2 identical over 14 bases. CDR3 length: 17 residues. CDR1 and CDR2 from the germline V gene are MNHEY and SVGAGI. V was pared by 6 bases and J by 5 bases, with 10 bases of the junction left unmatched. The CDR3 bases are TGTGCCAGCAGGTATAGACTAGCGGGAGGGGGAGTAGATACGCAGTATTTT. Translated: CASRYRLAGGGVDTQYF.

This clone was seen repeatedly, ten times or more. V gene TRBV2 combines with J gene TRBJ2-1; 7 bases line up with TRBD2. The CDR3 length is 13 residues. Germline-derived CDR1 and CDR2 are SNHLY and FYNNEI. V dropped 7 bases and J dropped 7; count of bases not matched to a gene: 7. The CDR3 spells CASKQREINEQFF. CDR3 bases: TGTGCCAGCAAACAGCGGGAAATTAATGAGCAGTTCTTC.

The sample holds many counts of this clone. V is TRBV19 and J is TRBJ1-5; TRBD1 matches at 7 bases. Germline CDR1 and CDR2: LNHDA and SQIVND (reference sequence). The V gene end was trimmed by 4 bases and the J gene end by 4 bases; junction bases not matched to a gene: 1. The CDR3 has 13 residues. Here the CDR3 DNA reads TGTGCCAGTAGTACGGGACAGAATCAGCCCCAGCATTTT. Translation gives CASSTGQNQPQHF.

This clone was recorded many times. This sequence joins TRBV3-1 and TRBJ2-5; D gene ambiguous. This CDR3 has 11 residues. The V end was cut by 4 bases, the J end by 5 bases, with 5 bases between. Germline values: CDR1 LGHDT, CDR2 YNNKEL (reference sequence). The CDR3 sequence: CASSRSETQYF. CDR3 nucleotide sequence: TGTGCCAGCAGCCGGTCGGAGACCCAGTACTTC.

This clone came up many times. This chain joins TRBV3-1 and TRBJ1-4; 7 bases fit TRBD1. In germline, CDR1 is LGHDT, CDR2 YNNKEL (reference sequence). The CDR3 has 16 residues. Trimming took 0 bases from V and 5 from J; bases not matched to a gene: 6. For the CDR3, the DNA is TGTGCCAGCAGCCAAGAATCGGGACAGATGAATGAAAAACTGTTTTTT. Translated, it gives CASSQESGQMNEKLFF.

At least ten counts were recorded for this clone. The chain uses TRBV7-9 and TRBJ1-1; no reliable D call. The CDR3 runs to 14 residues. From germline, CDR1 is SEHNR and CDR2 FQNEAQ (reference sequence). V lost 3 bases and J lost 1, with 9 bases in between. In nucleotides, the CDR3 is TGTGCCAGCAGCTTTAGCCAAGCGAACACTGAAGCTTTCTTT. Translating gives CASSFSQANTEAFF.

Ten or more counts support this clone. The junction departs from germline at one end; a sequencing error may be responsible. The gene calls are TRBV7-7 and TRBJ2-3, with 8 bases matching TRBD2. The germline gives CDR1 SSHAT, CDR2 FNYEAQ (reference sequence). This CDR3 comprises 15 residues. The CDR3 region is CASSPSSGPTDTQYF. The CDR3 DNA is TGTGCTAGCAGCCCCTCTAGCGGGCCTACAGATACGCAGTATTTT.

The table lists this clone with a few counts. Other nucleotide sequences from this sample produce the same CDR3. The chain couples TRBV19 to TRBJ2-1; 11 bases line up with TRBD2. With 4 bases clipped from V and 12 bases from J, the junction kept 14 bases outside the gene matches. The CDR3 contains 16 residues. Germline loops: CDR1 LNHDA, CDR2 SQIVND (reference sequence). Here the CDR3 DNA reads TGTGCCAGTAGTACCGCCGGGACTAGCGGTAGATCTGGGCAGTTCTTC. Translated, it gives CASSTAGTSGRSGQFF.